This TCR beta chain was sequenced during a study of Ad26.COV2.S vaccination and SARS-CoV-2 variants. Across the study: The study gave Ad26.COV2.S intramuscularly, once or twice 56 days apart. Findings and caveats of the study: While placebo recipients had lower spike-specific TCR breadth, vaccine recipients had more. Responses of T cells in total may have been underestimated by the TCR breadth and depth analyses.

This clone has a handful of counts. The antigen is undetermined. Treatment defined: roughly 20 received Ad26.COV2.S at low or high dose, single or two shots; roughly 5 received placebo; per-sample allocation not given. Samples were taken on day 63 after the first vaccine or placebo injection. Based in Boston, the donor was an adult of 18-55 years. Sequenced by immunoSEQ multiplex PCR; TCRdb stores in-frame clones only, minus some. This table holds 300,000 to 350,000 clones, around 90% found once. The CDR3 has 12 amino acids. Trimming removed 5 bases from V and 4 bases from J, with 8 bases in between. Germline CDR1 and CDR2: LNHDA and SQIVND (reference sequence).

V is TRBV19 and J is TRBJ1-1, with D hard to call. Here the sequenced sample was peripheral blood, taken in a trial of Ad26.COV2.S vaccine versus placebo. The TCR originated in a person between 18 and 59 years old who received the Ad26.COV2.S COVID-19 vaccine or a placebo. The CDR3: CASSPSSTEAFF. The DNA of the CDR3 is TGTGCCAGTAGTCCGTCTAGCACTGAAGCTTTCTTT.